This entry features one T cell receptor (beta chain) sequence. The data were taken from a study of blood T cell repertoires in COVID-19. Overall study: Sites across the United States, Italy and Spain contributed samples from acute and convalescent COVID-19. From T cells, B-cell-depleted T cells, or PBMCs came the material, which was cDNA or gDNA.

Germline V lookup: CDR1 MNHEY, CDR2 SMNVEV (reference sequence). This CDR3 is built from 16 residues. The ends lost 0 bases at V and 4 bases at J; junction bases unmatched: 8. As originally analysed: Amplification from reference gene primers served as the basis for estimated nucleated cell counts. The method was immunoSEQ multiplex PCR; TCRdb's version includes in-frame clones alone and lacks a portion of them. V and J calls and clone size are as listed in that table; D and trimming were resolved from the DNA. The data hold about 97,000 clones, with more than 85% observed a single time. The sample consisted of peripheral blood. The sequence was collected from a man between 18 and 29 years old with acute or convalescent COVID-19. J is TRBJ1-2 and V is TRBV27; 7 bases map to TRBD1. The CDR3 nucleotides are TGTGCCAGCAGTTTATCGCAAGGGGGCTCTATCTATGGCTACACCTTC. Its protein product is CASSLSQGGSIYGYTF.